The entry that follows covers one T cell receptor beta chain sequence. Its binding antigen is unknown. No clone much larger than this one lies a single base away; base qualities are absent. This sample stems from a study of cytomegalovirus exposure and HLA in healthy donors (dated by TCRdb to 2017 to 2019). As for the study more broadly: According to an earlier analysis of 587 of the donors, 150 million to 200 million T cells yielded approximately 120 million unique TCR beta sequences and around 280 Gb of sequence data. In the later analysis, no new phenotypic data were used to find candidate immune exposures; instead, reliance was placed on TCR beta sequences and their occurrence across donors. Donor age, sex, ethnicity and CMV serostatus were compiled alongside the repertoire data. The genetic ancestry cluster associated with self-reported Caucasian donors included 81% of the roughly 400 genotyped donors. A separate validation cohort of roughly 130 different subjects was used in addition to the roughly 670-subject first cohort. All discovery cohort repertoires had been generated on a single sequencing platform. Roughly 5 DR-DQ haplotypes were handled as single units for association and clustering, since linkage in the cohort was strong. Among some 400 genotyped donors of the cohort, an average of approximately 240,000 unique TCR beta nucleotide sequences was sequenced per donor, of which about 20% were non-productive. High-throughput TCR immunosequencing, statistical association of individual TCRs with disease status, and machine learning were combined to predict cytomegalovirus infection status. An earlier analysis of around 580 of the donors used high-throughput TCR beta sequencing to judge whether each TCR beta V gene segment behaved as functional or pseudogenic. Both class I and class II loci were covered by HLA typing, at four-digit resolution. Approximately 310 gigabases of sequencing data and around 85 million unique TCR sequences made up an early release that covered several hundred HLA-typed donors. In a later analysis, previously published TCR beta repertoires from roughly 710 donors were re-analyzed and high-resolution HLA genotyping was added so that TCR occurrence patterns could be studied. Genome-wide SNP genotypes for about 55% of the 666 donors were used in a later genetic analysis, which treated that subset as a discovery cohort. The T cell repertoires of around 730 subjects were profiled by immunosequencing and related to cytomegalovirus serostatus. The number of typed donors differed by locus: about 620-630 for A, B, C, DRB1 and DQB1; approximately 540 for DQA1; approximately 600 for DPA1; and about 450 for DPB1. The study aimed to test whether cataloging public T cell receptors could reveal signatures of past pathogen exposure. Results and caveats for the whole study, not just this receptor: Because HLA typing was unavailable for some donors at each locus, only the typed subset was used in association tests. According to a later analysis, parvovirus B19, influenza, CMV and Epstein-Barr virus appeared linked to several top co-occurrence clusters. The sequencing pipeline was judged likely to have produced a cluster of highly shared sequence variants as a technical artifact. Correlated functional status among segregating V segments might be attributable to linkage disequilibrium, but an unknown experimental factor could not be ruled out. The cohort was sequenced for TCR beta chains only, and without alpha or paired-chain data the features that could be detected were limited. The authors suggested that the approach could potentially be generalized to other disease states and immunological phenotypes. In an earlier analysis of fewer than 750 of the donors, most TCR beta V segments were observed in productive rearrangements about 87% or about 30% of the time, broadly matching IMGT annotations. Most TCR sequences were observed very rarely across donors, whereas some public TCRs were present in many individuals. The presence/absence analyses assumed that sequencing depth was roughly uniform across donors, and that assumption may not be true. Seventeen rarely observed V segments, including chromosome 9 orphons, were excluded from the earlier analysis of approximately 500 of the donors because counts were too low. When HLA alleles, especially DR and DQ, strongly co-occurred, TCR associations were difficult to assign to individual alleles. According to a later genetic analysis, donors in an Asian-associated ancestry cluster had fewer N-insertions in productive TCRs than the approximately 710-donor mean. In a later analysis, HLA-associated TCR beta chains showed more clonal expansion and lower generation probabilities than non-associated chains that were equally common. According to a later analysis, TCR association rates differed among HLA loci, with DRB1 alleles showing the most associated TCRs and HLA-C alleles showing the fewest. A later analysis found that most CMV-associated TCR beta chains appeared HLA-restricted, with HLA associations seemingly driven largely by CMV exposure. The classifier was reported to diagnose cytomegalovirus status with high specificity and sensitivity in both the original cohort and the validation cohort. For the cohort, immune exposure information was limited to CMV serostatus. In vitro tests confirmed that a few of the cytomegalovirus-associated TCR beta chains recognize cytomegalovirus antigens. In the study, approximately 160 TCR beta chains were listed as associated with cytomegalovirus. A further reported finding was that TCR beta sequences accurately predicted the HLA-A and HLA-B alleles for most subjects in the first cohort. At a false discovery rate of 0.05, a later analysis linked 16,951 TCR beta sequences to specific HLA alleles. Because the 87-base-pair reads could not distinguish some IMGT-functional V segments, including TRBV6-2 and TRBV6-3, those segments were excluded. A later genetic analysis associated a missense DCLRE1C variant with V-gene and J-gene trimming of TCR beta chains, and an independent cohort replicated the association.

The cohort was made up of about 610 healthy bone marrow donors. At the time of sampling, every cohort member was nominally healthy, though immune exposures that went unrecorded were likely present. The donor tested CMV seropositive and was one of the 289 seropositive cohort members. Every donor gave a peripheral blood sample, and the peripheral blood mononuclear cells from that sample were used for TCR beta sequencing. Genomic DNA was extracted from the blood cell samples with the Qiagen DNeasy Blood Extraction Kit. Library preparation used the immunoSEQ multiplex PCR assay. A mixture of 60 forward primers for TCR Vbeta segments and 13 reverse primers for TCR Jbeta segments was used in the multiplex PCR. The CDR3 region of rearranged TCR beta genes was amplified from genomic DNA by a multiplex PCR assay. Amplified TCR beta libraries were sequenced as 87-base-pair reads on the Illumina HiSeq System. Per the authors' processing: Across the 500 to 700 repertoires, a later analysis counted 60 million to 90 million unique TCR beta chains, 8.5 million to 12 million of which were shared by at least two donors. Raw reads were error-corrected and collapsed into unique sequences with a nearest-neighbor algorithm that merged closely related sequences to remove PCR and sequencing errors. V, D and J gene segments were assigned by aligning CDR3 sequences to IMGT reference sequences. For a sequence to be retained, a match of at least six nucleotides was required to both a V gene segment and a J gene segment. A rearrangement counted as productive if the CDR3 had no stop codons and remained in frame with V and J, and every other rearrangement counted as non-productive. Following IMGT convention, CDR3 was defined as the stretch from the second conserved V-encoded cysteine up to the conserved J-encoded phenylalanine. Sequences without an unambiguous match to a single V gene segment were excluded from the earlier analysis of about 630 of the donors. An earlier analysis of some 500 of the donors classified V segments as functional when productive rearrangements were above 56.7% and as segregating when the standard deviation between donors was above 5%. A statistical classification framework was built to diagnose cytomegalovirus status from the catalog of TCR beta chain sequences. A later analysis assigned V and J genes by comparing TCR nucleotide sequences with IMGT/GENE-DB human TR gene sequences. A later analysis assigned CDR3 sequences and most-parsimonious VDJ recombination scenarios with the TCRdist pipeline. In a later analysis, each TCR beta chain was defined by its CDR3 amino acid sequence together with its V-gene family, and reads lacking a unique V-gene family were excluded. As a way to deal with suspected cross-contamination and a sequencing artifact, a later analysis dropped 500 to 700 nucleotide sequences that were highly shared and had low generation probability. In a later analysis, a clonal expansion index for each public chain was calculated from normalized within-repertoire ranks of inferred template counts. In a later analysis, generation probabilities were computed using a VDJ recombination model fitted to out-of-frame rearrangements, and the results were checked against IGoR. In a later analysis, TCR-TCR, TCR-HLA and TCR-CMV co-occurrence was scored with hypergeometric tests, and a repertoire-size bias correction was applied to TCR pairs. In a later analysis, false discovery rates were estimated by permuting HLA or CMV assignments 20 times. In a later analysis, co-occurring TCRs were grouped using DBSCAN, and TCRdist sequence similarity was added for clustering within HLA-allele-positive subsets. Repertoires with fewer than 30,000 or more than 120,000 public chains were left out of co-occurrence clustering, as were five repertoires with anomalous nucleotide sharing. TCRdb mirrors the immuneACCESS table, restricted to in-frame sequences. Some clones are absent from its copies; in checked studies, under half trace to an unresolved V gene, and the reason for the others is unknown. Clone size and the V and J calls come from that table; the DNA yielded D and trimming. The sample yields 45,000 to 55,000 clones; around three quarters were counted once. More than 6.5% of the sample is taken by the ten largest.

From the germline V gene (reference sequence), CDR1 is SEHNR and CDR2 is FQNEAQ. The CDR3 spans 17 residues, from the cysteine through the phenylalanine. The sequence is cut down to CDR3 DNA, 51 bases in frame from base 1. The trim is 1 base for V and 0 bases for J, with a gap of 15 bases between the germline ends. This TCR derives from a man aged 25-45 years in good health and CMV-seropositive. The chain joins TRBV7-9 to TRBJ1-2; TRBD1 is perhaps the D gene, given 5 matching bases. The sample taken for sequencing was PBMCs. This receptor has the CDR3 CASSLESPRGTNYGYTF. The nucleotides are TGTGCCAGCAGCTTAGAGAGCCCTCGGGGGACTAACTATGGCTACACCTTC.